Listed here is a single TCR beta chain. Its cognate antigen is unknown. Some clones are missing from TCRdb's copy, which holds only in-frame ones; the method was immunoSEQ multiplex PCR. The sample lists tens of thousands of clones; 96% were seen once. The data belong to a study of cytomegalovirus exposure and HLA in healthy donors. Study results and caveats: Specific recognition of CMV antigens was confirmed in vitro for a few chains (all CMV-associated). Researchers catalogued about 160 TCR beta chains as cytomegalovirus-associated.

Germline-derived CDR1 and CDR2 are SQVTM and ANQGSEA. The ends lost 7 bases at V and 1 base at J; junction bases unmatched: 5. The CDR3 length is 13 residues. This TCR derives from a man between 18 and 35 years old in good health and CMV-seropositive. V and J are TRBV29-1 and TRBJ1-1, with 8 bases fitting TRBD1. The sequencing input was PBMCs. The CDR3 region is CSERQGPNTEAFF. Here the CDR3 DNA reads TGCAGCGAACGACAGGGGCCGAACACTGAAGCTTTCTTT.